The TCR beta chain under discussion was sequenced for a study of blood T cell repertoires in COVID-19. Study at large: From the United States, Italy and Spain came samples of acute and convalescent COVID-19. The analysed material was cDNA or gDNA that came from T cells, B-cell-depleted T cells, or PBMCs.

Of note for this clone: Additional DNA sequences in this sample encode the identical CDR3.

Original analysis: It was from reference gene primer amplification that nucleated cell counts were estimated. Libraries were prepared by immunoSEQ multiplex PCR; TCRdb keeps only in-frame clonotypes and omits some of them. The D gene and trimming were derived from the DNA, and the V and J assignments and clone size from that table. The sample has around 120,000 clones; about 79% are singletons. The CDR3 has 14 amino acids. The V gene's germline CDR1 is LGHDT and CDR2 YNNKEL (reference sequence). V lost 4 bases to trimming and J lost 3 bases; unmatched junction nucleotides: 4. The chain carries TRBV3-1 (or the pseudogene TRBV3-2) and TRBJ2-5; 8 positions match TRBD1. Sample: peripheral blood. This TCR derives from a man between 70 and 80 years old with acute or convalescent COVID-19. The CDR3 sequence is CASSPRTGKETQYF. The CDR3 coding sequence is TGTGCCAGCAGCCCCCGGACAGGGAAAGAGACCCAGTACTTC.